The clone carrying this T cell receptor beta chain was detected a few times. Its target is not known. This entry is derived from a study of spatial heterogeneity in lung cancer. Overall study: Beta-chain sequences consistently outnumbered alpha-chain sequences in detection. Counts of TCR transcripts in tumor regions correlated strongly with a matched bulk RNA-seq T cell module score.

This CDR3 comprises 15 residues. Trimming left V 1 base short and J 2 bases short, with 11 bases between. The germline V gene has CDR1 SQVTM and CDR2 ANQGSEA. Broader study findings: Numbers of ubiquitous and regional expanded TCRs tracked ubiquitous and regional nonsynonymous mutation counts, respectively. Counts of expanded intratumoral alpha and beta TCRs tracked tumor mutation counts.

One entry per CDR3 protein results from TCRdb running MiXCR on the 5' RACE reads. The data contain some 10,000 distinct CDR3 sequences, approximately 6.3% of them seen just once; the ten biggest clones take up roughly 6.9%. The time point here: sample taken at primary tumor resection. Without sorting, whole RNA was sequenced from tumor, nontumor lung or frozen PBMC. This material consisted of lung tumor tissue, taken at surgery. This chain joins TRBV29-1 and TRBJ1-4; D is perhaps TRBD1 (5 bases). This TCR came from a female donor with early-stage non-small cell lung cancer. The CDR3 here is CSVEGGADTNEKLFF. The CDR3 coding sequence is TGCAGCGTTGAAGGAGGGGCAGATACTAATGAAAAACTGTTTTTT.